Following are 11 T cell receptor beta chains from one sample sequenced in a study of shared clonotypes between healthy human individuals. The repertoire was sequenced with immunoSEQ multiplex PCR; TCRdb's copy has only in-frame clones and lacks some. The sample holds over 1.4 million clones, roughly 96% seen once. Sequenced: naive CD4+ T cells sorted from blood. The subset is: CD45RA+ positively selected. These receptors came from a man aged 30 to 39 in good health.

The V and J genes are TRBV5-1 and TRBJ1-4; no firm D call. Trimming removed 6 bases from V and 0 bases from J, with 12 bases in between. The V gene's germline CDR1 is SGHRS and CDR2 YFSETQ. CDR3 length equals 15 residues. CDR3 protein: CASNAGPATNEKLFF. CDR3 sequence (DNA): TGCGCCAGCAATGCGGGTCCCGCAACTAATGAAAAACTGTTTTTT.

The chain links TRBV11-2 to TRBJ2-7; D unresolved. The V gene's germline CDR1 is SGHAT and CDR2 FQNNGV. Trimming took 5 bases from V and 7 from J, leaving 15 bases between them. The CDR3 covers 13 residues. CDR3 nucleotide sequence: TGTGCCAGCAGCCCTAGTCGGCGTCGGGAGCAGTACTTC. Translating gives CASSPSRRREQYF.

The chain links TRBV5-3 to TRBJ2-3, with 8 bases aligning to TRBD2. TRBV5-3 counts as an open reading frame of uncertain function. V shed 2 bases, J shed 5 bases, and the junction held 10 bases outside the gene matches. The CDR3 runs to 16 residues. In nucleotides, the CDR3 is TGTGCCAGAAGCTTTAGTCGGGCGGGAGGAAGAGATACGCAGTATTTT. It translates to CARSFSRAGGRDTQYF.

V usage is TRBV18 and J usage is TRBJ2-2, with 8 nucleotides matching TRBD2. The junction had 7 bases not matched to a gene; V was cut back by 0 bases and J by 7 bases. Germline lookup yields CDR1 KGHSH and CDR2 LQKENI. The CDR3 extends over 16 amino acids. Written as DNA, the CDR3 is TGTGCCAGCTCACCACCGACCGGGAGGGCCGGCGGGGAGCTGTTTTTT. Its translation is CASSPPTGRAGGELFF.

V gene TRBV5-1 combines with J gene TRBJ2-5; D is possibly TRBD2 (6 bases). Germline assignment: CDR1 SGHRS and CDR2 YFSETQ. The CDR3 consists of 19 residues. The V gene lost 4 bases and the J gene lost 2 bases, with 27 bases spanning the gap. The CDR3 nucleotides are TGCGCCAGCAGCCTCTGGGAGGCCGGGGTGGGGCAGGAGCAAGAGACCCAGTACTTC. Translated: CASSLWEAGVGQEQETQYF. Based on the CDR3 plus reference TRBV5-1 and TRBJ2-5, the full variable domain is KAGVTQTPRYLIKTRGQQVTLSCSPISGHRSVSWYQQTPGQGLQFLFEYFSETQRNKGNFPGRFSGRQFSNSRSEMNVSTLELGDSALYLCASSLWEAGVGQEQETQYFGPGTRLLVL.

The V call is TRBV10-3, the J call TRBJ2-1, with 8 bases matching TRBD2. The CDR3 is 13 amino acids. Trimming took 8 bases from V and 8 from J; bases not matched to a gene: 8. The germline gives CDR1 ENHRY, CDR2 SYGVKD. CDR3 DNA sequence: TGTGCCATCGCAGCGGGAGTGGGCGATGAGCAGTTCTTC. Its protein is CAIAAGVGDEQFF.

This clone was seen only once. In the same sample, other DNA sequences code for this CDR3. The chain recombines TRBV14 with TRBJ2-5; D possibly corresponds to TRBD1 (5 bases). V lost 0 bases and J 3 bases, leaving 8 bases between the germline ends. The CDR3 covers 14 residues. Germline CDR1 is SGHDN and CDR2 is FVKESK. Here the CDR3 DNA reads TGTGCCAGCAGCCAAGATCCAGGGAAAGAGACCCAGTACTTC. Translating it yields CASSQDPGKETQYF.

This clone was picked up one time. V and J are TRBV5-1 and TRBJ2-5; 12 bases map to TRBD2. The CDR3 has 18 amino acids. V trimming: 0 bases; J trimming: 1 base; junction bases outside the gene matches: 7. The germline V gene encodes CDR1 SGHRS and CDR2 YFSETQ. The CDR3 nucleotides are TGCGCCAGCAGCTTGGGCCAGACTAGCGGGAGCCTCCAAGAGACCCAGTACTTC. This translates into CASSLGQTSGSLQETQYF.

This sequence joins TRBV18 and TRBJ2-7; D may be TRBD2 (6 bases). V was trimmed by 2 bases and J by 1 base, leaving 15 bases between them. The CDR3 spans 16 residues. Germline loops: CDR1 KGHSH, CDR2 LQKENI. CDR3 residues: CASSPFGGTHSYEQYF. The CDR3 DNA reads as TGTGCCAGCTCACCATTTGGGGGGACGCATTCCTACGAGCAGTACTTC. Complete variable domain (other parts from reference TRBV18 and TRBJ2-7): NAGVMQNPRHLVRRRGQEARLRCSPMKGHSHVYWYRQLPEEGLKFMVYLQKENIIDESGMPKERFSAEFPKEGPSILRIQQVVRGDSAAYFCASSPFGGTHSYEQYFGPGTRLTVT.

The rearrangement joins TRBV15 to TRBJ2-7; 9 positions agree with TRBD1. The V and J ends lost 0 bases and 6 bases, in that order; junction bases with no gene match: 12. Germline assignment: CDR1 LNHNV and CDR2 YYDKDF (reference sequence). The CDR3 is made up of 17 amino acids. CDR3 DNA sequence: TGTGCCACCAGCAGAGATCCGGGACAGGGTTTTTTCGGCGAGCAGTACTTC. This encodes CATSRDPGQGFFGEQYF.

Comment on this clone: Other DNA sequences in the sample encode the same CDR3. The CDR3 DNA reads TGTGCCAGCTCACCAAGCTCCAGCTACAATGAGCAGTTCTTC. Protein product: CASSPSSSYNEQFF. The chain couples TRBV18 to TRBJ2-1; no clear D gene. V was clipped by 2 bases and J by 3 bases, with 8 bases between them. This CDR3 contains 14 residues. Germline lookup yields CDR1 KGHSH and CDR2 LQKENI. The full variable domain, completed using reference TRBV18 and TRBJ2-1, is NAGVMQNPRHLVRRRGQEARLRCSPMKGHSHVYWYRQLPEEGLKFMVYLQKENIIDESGMPKERFSAEFPKEGPSILRIQQVVRGDSAAYFCASSPSSSYNEQFFGPGTRLTVL.